A selection of T cell receptor beta chains follows, all from one sample in a study of blood T cell repertoires in COVID-19. The table came from immunoSEQ multiplex PCR; TCRdb's copy has only in-frame clones and leaves some out. The table has hundreds of thousands of clones, 75% to 90% seen once. The sequenced sample consisted of peripheral blood. The receptors were sampled from a woman younger than 35 with acute or convalescent COVID-19. Both conserved end residues are part of each CDR3. The order of the fields is V gene, J gene, D gene, clone size, CDR3 DNA, CDR3 protein. D genes are given only for firm matches. Only some rows state a clone size, as once, few, many or a class for expanded clones.

TRBV12-5	TRBJ2-2	TRBD1	.	TGTGCTAGTGGTTTGGGACAGGGAAACACCGGGGAGCTGTTTTTT	CASGLGQGNTGELFF
TRBV5-1	TRBJ1-2	TRBD1	.	TGCGCCAGCAGCTTGTGGTTGGGACAGGGTTTGGATGGCTACACCTTC	CASSLWLGQGLDGYTF
TRBV5-5	TRBJ1-1	.	.	TGTGCCAGCAAGGAGGGGAGGTACACTGAAGCTTTCTTT	CASKEGRYTEAFF
TRBV6-1	TRBJ2-7	.	once	TGTGCCAGCAGTGAAGGGACACAGGGCTACGAGCAGTACTTC	CASSEGTQGYEQYF
TRBV9	TRBJ2-7	TRBD1	.	TGTGCCAGCAGCCCGACAGGGGCGAACACCTACGAGCAGTACTTC	CASSPTGANTYEQYF
TRBV6-2/TRBV6-3	TRBJ2-3	TRBD1	.	TGTGCCAGCAGTTACTTACTCGGGACAGGAGCTGGAGATACGCAGTATTTT	CASSYLLGTGAGDTQYF
TRBV6-2/TRBV6-3	TRBJ2-3	.	once	TGTGCCAGCATCCCCGGACGGGGGAAAAGCACAGATACGCAGTATTTT	CASIPGRGKSTDTQYF
TRBV7-9	TRBJ2-3	.	.	TGTGCCAATGGGGGGAGCACAGATACGCAGTATTTT	CANGGSTDTQYF
TRBV13	TRBJ1-1	.	.	TGTGCCAGCAGCTTAAGGGGGGGAGCTTTCTTT	CASSLRGGAFF
TRBV3-1/TRBV3-2	TRBJ2-1	TRBD2	.	TGTGCCAGCAGCCAAGAGCGGACTAGCGGACCCTACAATGAGCAGTTCTTC	CASSQERTSGPYNEQFF
TRBV24-1	TRBJ2-2	TRBD1	.	TGTGCCACCAGTGATCCGAGACAGGGGGCGAACACCGGGGAGCTGTTTTTT	CATSDPRQGANTGELFF
TRBV7-3	TRBJ2-1	.	.	TGTGCCAGCAGCCTATTGAACGGTGAGCAGTTCTTC	CASSLLNGEQFF
TRBV9	TRBJ2-1	TRBD2	.	TGTGCCAGCAGCGCCATACATCGGGGGGAGGGCAATGAGCAGTTCTTC	CASSAIHRGEGNEQFF
TRBV7-9	TRBJ2-3	.	.	TGTGCCAGCGGAGCCGTTTTAATCACAGATACGCAGTATTTT	CASGAVLITDTQYF
TRBV5-1	TRBJ1-1	.	.	TGCGCCAGCAGCTTATGGGGGACTGACACTGAAGCTTTCTTT	CASSLWGTDTEAFF
TRBV30	TRBJ1-5	.	.	TGTGCCTGGAGTGGGAGTAGCAGCAATCAGCCCCAGCATTTT	CAWSGSSSNQPQHF
TRBV11-3	TRBJ2-7	.	.	TGTGCCAGCAGCTTAGAAACGGGGAGCTCCTACGAGCAGTACTTC	CASSLETGSSYEQYF
TRBV10-3	TRBJ1-1	.	few	TGTGCCCCCCAAAACACTGAAGCTTTCTTT	CAPQNTEAFF
TRBV24-1	TRBJ2-7	TRBD2	.	TGTGCCACCAGTGATCCGACTAGCAAGAAGAACGAGCAGTACTTC	CATSDPTSKKNEQYF
TRBV5-1	TRBJ1-1	.	once	TGCGCCAGCAGCTTGGCGGGGGGTACGAACACTGAAGCTTTCTTT	CASSLAGGTNTEAFF
TRBV11-2	TRBJ1-3	TRBD1	.	TGTGCCAGCAGCACGGACAGGGGCTCTGGAAACACCATATATTTT	CASSTDRGSGNTIYF
TRBV6-5	TRBJ1-6	TRBD1	.	TGTGCCAGCAGAAACAGACAGGGAGGTAATTCACCCCTCCACTTT	CASRNRQGGNSPLHF
TRBV4-3	TRBJ2-3	.	.	TGCGCCAGCAGCCAAGATCTTTATGGGTACAGGGGAGGATTGGATACGCAGTATTTT	CASSQDLYGYRGGLDTQYF
TRBV29-1	TRBJ1-1	.	once	TGCAGCACTAGACAGGCAACGAACACTGAAGCTTTCTTT	CSTRQATNTEAFF
TRBV7-8	TRBJ2-7	.	.	TGTGCCAGCAGCTTAGGATCAGGGTACTCCTACGAGCAGTACTTC	CASSLGSGYSYEQYF
TRBV19	TRBJ1-1	TRBD1	once	TGTGCCAGTAGACATCCGACAGCAGGGACAGGGGGATTGAACACTGAAGCTTTCTTT	CASRHPTAGTGGLNTEAFF
TRBV12-5	TRBJ1-2	TRBD1	.	TGTGCTAGTGGTTCCTCCCCGAGGGGGCCTGCGGGCTATGGCTACACCTTC	CASGSSPRGPAGYGYTF
TRBV29-1	TRBJ1-1	TRBD1	.	TGCAGCGTGTGGGACAGGGCGGGAACTGAAGCTTTCTTT	CSVWDRAGTEAFF
TRBV29-1	TRBJ1-2	TRBD1	.	TGCAGCGTTGAAGTCGCGGACAGGGCCCATGGCTACACCTTC	CSVEVADRAHGYTF
TRBV19	TRBJ1-1	.	few	TGTGCCAGTAGTATGGTGGGCGGACTGGATGAAGCTTTCTTT	CASSMVGGLDEAFF
TRBV7-2	TRBJ1-4	.	.	TGTGCCAGCAGCTTAGTTCAGGGAGGGAGGCGGGAAAAACTGTTTTTT	CASSLVQGGRREKLFF
TRBV6-5	TRBJ2-4	.	.	TGTGCCAGCAGTTACCGGAGGGCCAAAAACATTCAGTACTTC	CASSYRRAKNIQYF
TRBV19	TRBJ1-1	TRBD1	once	TGTGCCAGTAGTATCTTTTACGGGACAGGGGTTAGAGACACTGAAGCTTTCTTT	CASSIFYGTGVRDTEAFF
TRBV2	TRBJ2-5	TRBD2	.	TGTGCCAGCAAGATGACTAGCAAAAAGACCCAGTACTTC	CASKMTSKKTQYF